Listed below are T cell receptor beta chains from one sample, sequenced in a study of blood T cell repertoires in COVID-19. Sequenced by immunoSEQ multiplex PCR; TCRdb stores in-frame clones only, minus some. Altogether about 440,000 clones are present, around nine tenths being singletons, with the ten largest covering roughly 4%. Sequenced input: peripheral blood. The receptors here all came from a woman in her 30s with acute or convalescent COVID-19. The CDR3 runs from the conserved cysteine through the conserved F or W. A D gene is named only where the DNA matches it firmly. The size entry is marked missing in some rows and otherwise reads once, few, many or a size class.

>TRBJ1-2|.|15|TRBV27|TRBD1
TGTGCCAGCAGTTTAGACAGGGTCGGGAACTATGGCTACACCTTC
CASSLDRVGNYGYTF
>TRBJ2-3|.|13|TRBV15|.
TGTGCCATCCGGCACAGGTTCACAGATACGCAGTATTTT
CAIRHRFTDTQYF
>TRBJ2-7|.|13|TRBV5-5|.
TGTGCCAGCAGCTTGGACGGGTCCTACGAGCAGTACTTC
CASSLDGSYEQYF
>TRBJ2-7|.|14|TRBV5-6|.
TGTGCCAGCAGCTTGGGGAGGGGCTCCTACGAGCAGTACTTC
CASSLGRGSYEQYF
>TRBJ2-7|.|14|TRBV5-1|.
TGCGCCAGCAGCTTTGAGGGCCCGTTATACGAGCAGTACTTC
CASSFEGPLYEQYF
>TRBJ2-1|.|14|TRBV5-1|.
TGCGCCAGCAGCCATGTCGGCTCCTACAATGAGCAGTTCTTC
CASSHVGSYNEQFF
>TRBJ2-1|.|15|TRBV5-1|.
TGCGCCAGCAGCTTGGACTGGACGGGGAAAAATGAGCAGTTCTTC
CASSLDWTGKNEQFF
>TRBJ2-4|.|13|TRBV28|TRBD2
TGTGCCAGCAGTTTTCCTGACCGGGGGGTTCAGTACTTC
CASSFPDRGVQYF
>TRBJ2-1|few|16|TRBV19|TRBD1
TGTGCCAGTAGATCGTCGCCGACAGGGACCTACAATGAGCAGTTCTTC
CASRSSPTGTYNEQFF
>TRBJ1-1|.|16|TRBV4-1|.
TGCGCCAGCAGCCGATTCGGAGCAGGGATGAACACTGAAGCTTTCTTT
CASSRFGAGMNTEAFF
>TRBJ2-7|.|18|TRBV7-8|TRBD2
TGTGCCAGCAGCTTAGCGCTGGTGACTAGCGGGGGAGGCCACGAGCAGTACTTC
CASSLALVTSGGGHEQYF